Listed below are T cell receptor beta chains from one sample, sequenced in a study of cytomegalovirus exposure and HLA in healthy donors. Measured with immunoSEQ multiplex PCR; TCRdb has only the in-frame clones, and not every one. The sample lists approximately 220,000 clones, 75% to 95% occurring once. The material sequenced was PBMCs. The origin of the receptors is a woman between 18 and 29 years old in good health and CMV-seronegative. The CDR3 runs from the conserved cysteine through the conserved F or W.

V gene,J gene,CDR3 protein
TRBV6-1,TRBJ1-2,CASSERWANYGYTF
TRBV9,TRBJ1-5,CASSPGQGSNQPQHF
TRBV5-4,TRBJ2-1,CASSPGSAGVGNEQFF
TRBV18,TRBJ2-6,CASSSVPPGANVLTF
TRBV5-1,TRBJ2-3,CASSLGSGHSTDTQYF
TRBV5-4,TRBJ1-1,CASSSLVEDTEAFF
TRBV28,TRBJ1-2,CASSWGGYGYTF
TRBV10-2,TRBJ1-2,CASTQPRLANYGYTF
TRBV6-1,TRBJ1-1,CASSAPGRAERRMNTEAFF
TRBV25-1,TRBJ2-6,CASSGQNSSSGANVLTF
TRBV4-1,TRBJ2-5,CASSQDGGRVEETQYF
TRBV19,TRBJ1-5,CATHPGGYSNQPQHF
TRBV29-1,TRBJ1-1,CSAQMEAMNTEAFF
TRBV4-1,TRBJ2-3,CASSQEGGTARDTQYF
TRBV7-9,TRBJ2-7,CASSLVDSYNEQYF
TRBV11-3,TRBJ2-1,CASSSSGRRNNEQFF
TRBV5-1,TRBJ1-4,CASSSDRDSEKLFF
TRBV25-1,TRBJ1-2,CASAPDSSVYGYTF
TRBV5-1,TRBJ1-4,CASSLAARGLEKLFF
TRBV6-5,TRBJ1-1,CASSSLSRAPEAFF
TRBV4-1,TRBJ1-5,CASSQIGEGSQPQHF
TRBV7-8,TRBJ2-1,CASSFPGQTYNEQFF
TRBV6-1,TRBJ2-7,CASRTVSSYEQYF
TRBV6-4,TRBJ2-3,CASSDSQNTGTSGPECSTDTQYF
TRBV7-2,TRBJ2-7,CASRLAGGRNEQYF
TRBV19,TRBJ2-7,CATRLAGPGPYEQYF
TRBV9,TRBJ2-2,CASRAGPTNTGELFF
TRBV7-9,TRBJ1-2,CASSRTETGWGGYTF
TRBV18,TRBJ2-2,CASSPLLSRDTGELFF
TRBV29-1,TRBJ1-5,CSVDEGGSNQPQHF
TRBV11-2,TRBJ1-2,CASSLEGRGSYGYTF
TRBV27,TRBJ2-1,CASSTLGLASYNEQFF
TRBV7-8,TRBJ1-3,CASSLALSGNTIYF
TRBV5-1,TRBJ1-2,CASSLVQAGVMGYTF
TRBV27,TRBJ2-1,CASSFRDRDNEQFF
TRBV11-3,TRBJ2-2,CASSQNTGELFF
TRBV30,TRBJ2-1,CAWSGTSGRRSYNEQFF
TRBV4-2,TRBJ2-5,CASSQGDNQETQYF
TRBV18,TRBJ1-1,CASSPTTGSEAFF
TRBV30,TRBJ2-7,CAWSFLRGRSAQSSYEQYF
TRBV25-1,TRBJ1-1,CASSESPGRTEAFF
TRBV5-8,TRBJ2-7,CASSSGTSGRRSEQYF
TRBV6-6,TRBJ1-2,CASSNPRQGNYGYTF
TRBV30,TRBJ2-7,CAQGSGASYEQYF
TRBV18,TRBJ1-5,CASSRDRGREPQHF
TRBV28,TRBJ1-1,CVIGGDRTYTEAFF
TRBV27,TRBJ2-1,CATGTVNPNEQFF
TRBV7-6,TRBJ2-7,CASSPGFLEYEQYF
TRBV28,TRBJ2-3,CASSLTSGRIYRGDTQYF
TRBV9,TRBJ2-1,CASSVRTGSDEQFF
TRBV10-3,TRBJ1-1,CAITADREAFF
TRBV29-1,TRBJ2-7,CSVRDIPYEQYF